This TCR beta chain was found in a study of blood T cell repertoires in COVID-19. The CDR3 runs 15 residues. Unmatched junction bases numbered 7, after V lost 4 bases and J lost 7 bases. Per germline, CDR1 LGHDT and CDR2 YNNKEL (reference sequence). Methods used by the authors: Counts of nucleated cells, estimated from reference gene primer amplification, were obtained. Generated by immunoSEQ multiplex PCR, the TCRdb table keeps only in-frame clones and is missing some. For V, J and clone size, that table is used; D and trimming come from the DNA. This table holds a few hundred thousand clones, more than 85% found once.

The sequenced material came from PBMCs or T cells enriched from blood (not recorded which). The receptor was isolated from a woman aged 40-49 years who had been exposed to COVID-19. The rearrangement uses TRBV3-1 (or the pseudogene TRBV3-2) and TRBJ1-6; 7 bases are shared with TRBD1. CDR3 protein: CASSPPDRVNSPLHF. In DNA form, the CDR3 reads TGTGCCAGCAGCCCACCCGACAGGGTGAATTCACCCCTCCACTTT.